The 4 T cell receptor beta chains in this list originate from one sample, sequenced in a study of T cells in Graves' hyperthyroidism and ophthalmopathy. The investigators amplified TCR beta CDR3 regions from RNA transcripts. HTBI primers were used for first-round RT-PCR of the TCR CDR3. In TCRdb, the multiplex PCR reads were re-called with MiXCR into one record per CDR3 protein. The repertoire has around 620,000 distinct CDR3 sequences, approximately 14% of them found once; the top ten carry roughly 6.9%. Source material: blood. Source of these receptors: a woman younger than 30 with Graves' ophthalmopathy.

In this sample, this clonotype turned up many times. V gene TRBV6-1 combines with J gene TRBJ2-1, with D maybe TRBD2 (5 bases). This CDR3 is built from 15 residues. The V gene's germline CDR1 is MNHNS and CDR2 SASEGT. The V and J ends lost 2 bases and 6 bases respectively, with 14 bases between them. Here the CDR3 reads CASSEQRVLFNEQFF. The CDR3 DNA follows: TGTGCCAGCAGTGAACAGAGGGTCTTGTTCAATGAGCAGTTCTTC.

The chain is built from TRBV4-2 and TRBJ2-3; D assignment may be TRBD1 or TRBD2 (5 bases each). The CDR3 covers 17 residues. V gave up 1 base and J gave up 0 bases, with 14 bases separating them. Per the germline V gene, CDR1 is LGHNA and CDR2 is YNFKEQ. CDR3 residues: CASSQVGTQGSTDTQYF. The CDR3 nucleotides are TGTGCCAGCAGCCAAGTGGGGACCCAGGGTAGCACAGATACGCAGTATTTT.

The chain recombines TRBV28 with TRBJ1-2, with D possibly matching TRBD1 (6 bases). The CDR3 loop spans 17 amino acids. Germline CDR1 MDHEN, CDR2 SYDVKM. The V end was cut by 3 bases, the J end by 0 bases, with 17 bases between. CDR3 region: CASSFPRTETTNYGYTF. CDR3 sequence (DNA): TGTGCCAGCAGTTTCCCGAGGACAGAGACGACTAACTATGGCTACACCTTC.

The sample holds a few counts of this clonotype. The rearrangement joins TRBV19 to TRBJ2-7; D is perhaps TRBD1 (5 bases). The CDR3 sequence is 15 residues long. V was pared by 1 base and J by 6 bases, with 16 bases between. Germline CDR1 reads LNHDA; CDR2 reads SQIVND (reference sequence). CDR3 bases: TGTGCCAGTAGTATAGGCCTCCCAGGGCGAATCGAGCAGTACTTC. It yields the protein CASSIGLPGRIEQYF.